This T cell receptor (beta chain) was identified during a study of cytomegalovirus exposure and HLA in healthy donors. Germline V lookup: CDR1 SSHAT, CDR2 FNYEAQ (reference sequence). Trimming stripped 0 bases from V and 4 bases from J, with 12 bases between. CDR3 length: 15 residues. This clone was seen just once. Some clones are missing from TCRdb's copy, which holds only in-frame ones; the method was immunoSEQ multiplex PCR. The sample yields 90,000 or so clones, 85% seen once. Sequencing was performed on PBMCs. The chain links TRBV7-7 to TRBJ2-5, with D maybe TRBD2 (6 bases). This TCR was recovered from a man aged 18 to 30 in good health and CMV-seropositive. CDR3 in amino acids: CASSLAPGVGETQYF. CDR3 bases: TGTGCCAGCAGCTTAGCTCCGGGGGTAGGAGAGACCCAGTACTTC.